Listed below are T cell receptor beta chains from one sample, sequenced in a study of a mutant IDH1 vaccine in newly diagnosed glioma. Antigens for these TCRs are unknown. The assay was immunoSEQ multiplex PCR, and TCRdb's table has in-frame clones only and misses some. The top ten clones hold approximately 18% of a sample with some 42,000 clones, approximately 86% of them seen once. The sample was PBMCs, taken from a glioma patient whose treatment included an IDH1 peptide vaccine. These receptors were obtained from a man between 18 and 29 years old with glioma. Some clones in this sample may be carry-over from other donors' samples. The conserved cysteine and the conserved F or W are not part of the CDR3 here. The order of the fields is V gene, CDR3 protein.

>TRBV7-9
ASSLAVGQNSPLH
>TRBV5-6
ASSLGLGETQY
>TRBV30
AWSKFGQGASREQY
>TRBV5-6
ASSFLRHEQY
>TRBV5-4
ASSDLRGYEQY
>TRBV12-5
ASGLSTDTQY
>TRBV10-3
AISQTQNSNQPQH
>TRBV15
ATSRDPTFTEAF
>TRBV4-3
ASSQDRGTDTQY
>TRBV4-1
ASSQGPGVEQY
>TRBV7-9
ASSLVGTGTLLGKLF